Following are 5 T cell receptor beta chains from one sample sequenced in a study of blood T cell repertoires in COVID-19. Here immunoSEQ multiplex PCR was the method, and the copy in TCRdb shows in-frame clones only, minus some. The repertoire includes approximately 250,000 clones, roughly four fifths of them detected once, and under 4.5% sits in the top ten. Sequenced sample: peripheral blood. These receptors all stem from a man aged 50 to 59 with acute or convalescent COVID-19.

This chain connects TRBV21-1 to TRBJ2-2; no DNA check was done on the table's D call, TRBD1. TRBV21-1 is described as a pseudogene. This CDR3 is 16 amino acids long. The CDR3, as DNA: TGTGCCAGCAGCACCCGGACAGGGACTCATTCCGGGGAGCTGTTTTTT. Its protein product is CASSTRTGTHSGELFF.

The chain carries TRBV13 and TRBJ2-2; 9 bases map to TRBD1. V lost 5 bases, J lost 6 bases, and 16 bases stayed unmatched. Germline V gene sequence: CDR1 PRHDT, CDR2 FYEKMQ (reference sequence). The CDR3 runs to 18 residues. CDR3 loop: CASSTRRDRVDEAGELFF. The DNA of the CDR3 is TGTGCCAGCAGCACACGCAGGGACAGGGTGGACGAAGCCGGGGAGCTGTTTTTT.

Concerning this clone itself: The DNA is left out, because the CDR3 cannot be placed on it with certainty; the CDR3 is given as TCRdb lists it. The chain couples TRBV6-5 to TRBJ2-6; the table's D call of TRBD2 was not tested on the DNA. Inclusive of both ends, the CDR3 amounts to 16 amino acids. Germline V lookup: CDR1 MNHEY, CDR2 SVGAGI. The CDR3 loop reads CASSSSGHSGANVLTF.

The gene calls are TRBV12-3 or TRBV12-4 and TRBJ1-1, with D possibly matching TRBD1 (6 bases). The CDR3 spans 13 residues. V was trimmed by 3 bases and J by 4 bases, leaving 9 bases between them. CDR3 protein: CASSLWGPTEAFF. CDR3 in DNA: TGTGCCAGCAGTTTGTGGGGGCCCACTGAAGCTTTCTTT.

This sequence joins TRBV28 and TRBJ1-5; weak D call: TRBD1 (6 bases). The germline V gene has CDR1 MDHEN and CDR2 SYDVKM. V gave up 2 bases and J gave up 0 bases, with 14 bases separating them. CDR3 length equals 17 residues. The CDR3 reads CASSLADSVYSNQPQHF. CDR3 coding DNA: TGTGCCAGCAGTTTAGCGGACAGCGTTTATAGCAATCAGCCCCAGCATTTT. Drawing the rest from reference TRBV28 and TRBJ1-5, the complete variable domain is DVKVTQSSRYLVKRTGEKVFLECVQDMDHENMFWYRQDPGLGLRLIYFSYDVKMKEKGDIPEGYSVSREKKERFSLILESASTNQTSMYLCASSLADSVYSNQPQHFGDGTRLSIL.